A selection of T cell receptor beta chains follows, all from one sample in a study of beta chain features in type 1 diabetes. Using immunoSEQ multiplex PCR, the repertoire was profiled, and TCRdb retains in-frame clones only, with some absent. The data show under 450,000 clones, with around 13% seen just once and less than 0.04% held by the top ten. Sample: naive CD4+ T cells from blood. These receptors were obtained from a man aged 30 to 45 in good health. Both conserved end residues are part of each CDR3. Each record gives: clone size, J gene, D gene, CDR3 length, V gene, CDR3 protein, CDR3 DNA. The D gene is left open where the match is weak. Size is omitted from some rows. Given values are once, few, many or a class for expanded clones.

size: few
J: TRBJ2-5
D: TRBD2
length: 14
V: TRBV10-2
CDR3: CASRRGTSSETQYF
DNA: TGCGCCAGCCGACGAGGGACTAGTTCCGAGACCCAGTACTTC

size: .
J: TRBJ2-3
D: TRBD2
length: 16
V: TRBV9
CDR3: CASSLRTSGGSDTQYF
DNA: TGTGCCAGCAGCCTTAGGACTAGCGGGGGATCAGATACGCAGTATTTT

size: few
J: TRBJ2-1
D: TRBD2
length: 15
V: TRBV5-4
CDR3: CASSAASGGVNEQFF
DNA: TGTGCCAGCAGCGCCGCTAGCGGGGGGGTCAATGAGCAGTTCTTC

size: .
J: TRBJ2-3
D: TRBD1
length: 17
V: TRBV7-2
CDR3: CASSLVNRDRYTDTQYF
DNA: TGTGCCAGCAGCTTAGTAAACCGGGACAGATACACAGATACGCAGTATTTT

size: .
J: TRBJ1-2
D: TRBD1
length: 15
V: TRBV30
CDR3: CAWSQGGSSNYGYTF
DNA: TGTGCCTGGAGTCAAGGGGGCTCATCGAACTATGGCTACACCTTC

size: .
J: TRBJ2-1
D: TRBD2
length: 15
V: TRBV11-2
CDR3: CASSLGPSGGPEQFF
DNA: TGTGCCAGCAGCTTAGGGCCTAGCGGGGGGCCAGAGCAGTTCTTC

size: few
J: TRBJ1-3
D: .
length: 14
V: TRBV29-1
CDR3: CSVGGRSSGNTIYF
DNA: TGCAGCGTCGGAGGACGGAGCTCTGGAAACACCATATATTTT

size: .
J: TRBJ2-1
D: .
length: 16
V: TRBV4-1
CDR3: CASSQRIGGQPNEQFF
DNA: TGCGCCAGCAGCCAGAGAATCGGGGGGCAACCCAATGAGCAGTTCTTC

size: many
J: TRBJ1-1
D: .
length: 13
V: TRBV30
CDR3: CAWSVRVHTEAFF
DNA: TGTGCCTGGAGTGTTAGGGTTCACACTGAAGCTTTCTTT

size: few
J: TRBJ1-2
D: .
length: 11
V: TRBV19
CDR3: CASSMMTAYIF
DNA: TGTGCCAGTAGTATGATGACAGCCTATATCTTC

size: few
J: TRBJ1-1
D: .
length: 13
V: TRBV7-2
CDR3: CASSFQGGTEAFF
DNA: TGTGCCAGCAGCTTTCAAGGGGGCACTGAAGCTTTCTTT

size: few
J: TRBJ2-3
D: .
length: 14
V: TRBV6-1
CDR3: CASSESGRPDTQYF
DNA: TGTGCCAGCAGTGAATCGGGCCGTCCAGATACGCAGTATTTT

size: few
J: TRBJ2-3
D: .
length: 16
V: TRBV7-2
CDR3: CASSQLSQTRTDTQYF
DNA: TGTGCCAGCTCCCAATTGAGCCAAACCCGCACAGATACGCAGTATTTT

size: .
J: TRBJ1-2
D: TRBD1
length: 15
V: TRBV10-3
CDR3: CAISEVSGGRYGYTF
DNA: TGTGCCATCAGTGAGGTCTCAGGGGGCAGGTATGGCTACACCTTC

size: .
J: TRBJ2-5
D: TRBD1
length: 15
V: TRBV29-1
CDR3: CSVEGPGTGFTTQYF
DNA: TGCAGCGTTGAAGGGCCAGGGACAGGGTTTACGACCCAGTACTTC

size: .
J: TRBJ2-2
D: .
length: 13
V: TRBV9
CDR3: CASSIGLTGELFF
DNA: TGTGCCAGCAGTATCGGTCTCACCGGGGAGCTGTTTTTT

size: .
J: TRBJ1-1
D: .
length: 15
V: TRBV5-1
CDR3: CASSLIHLGVTEAFF
DNA: TGCGCCAGCAGCTTAATTCACCTCGGGGTCACTGAAGCTTTCTTT

size: .
J: TRBJ2-7
D: TRBD1
length: 14
V: TRBV29-1
CDR3: CSASRDRATYEQYF
DNA: TGCAGCGCCTCTCGGGACAGGGCGACCTACGAGCAGTACTTC

size: few
J: TRBJ2-5
D: .
length: 17
V: TRBV29-1
CDR3: CSVEARAFGGFQETQYF
DNA: TGCAGCGTTGAAGCCCGTGCGTTCGGGGGCTTCCAAGAGACCCAGTACTTC

size: .
J: TRBJ2-6
D: .
length: 13
V: TRBV7-9
CDR3: CAGRTSGANVLTF
DNA: TGTGCCGGACGGACATCCGGGGCCAACGTCCTGACTTTC

size: few
J: TRBJ2-7
D: .
length: 14
V: TRBV2
CDR3: CASSVSPIRLEQYF
DNA: TGTGCCAGCAGTGTCAGTCCTATTCGCTTGGAGCAGTACTTC

size: few
J: TRBJ1-2
D: .
length: 14
V: TRBV7-8
CDR3: CASSLRSANYGYTF
DNA: TGTGCCAGCAGCTTACGTTCAGCAAACTATGGCTACACCTTC

size: .
J: TRBJ1-2
D: .
length: 16
V: TRBV4-1
CDR3: CASSQEGTGGRYGYTF
DNA: TGCGCCAGCAGCCAAGAGGGTACCGGGGGGCGCTATGGCTACACCTTC

size: .
J: TRBJ2-3
D: TRBD2
length: 15
V: TRBV7-2
CDR3: CASSLELAGGLLQYF
DNA: TGTGCCAGCAGCTTAGAACTAGCGGGAGGGCTTTTGCAGTATTTT

size: few
J: TRBJ2-4
D: TRBD1
length: 13
V: TRBV29-1
CDR3: CSVDTGGRNIQYF
DNA: TGCAGCGTTGATACAGGGGGCCGGAACATTCAGTACTTC

size: .
J: TRBJ1-1
D: .
length: 14
V: TRBV5-1
CDR3: CASSLSQQLREAFF
DNA: TGCGCCAGCAGCTTGTCCCAGCAACTACGGGAAGCTTTCTTT

size: .
J: TRBJ2-5
D: .
length: 15
V: TRBV15
CDR3: CATSRGDSEGETQYF
DNA: TGTGCCACCAGCAGAGGCGACTCGGAGGGAGAGACCCAGTACTTC

size: .
J: TRBJ1-1
D: .
length: 11
V: TRBV29-1
CDR3: CSVNRNTEAFF
DNA: TGCAGCGTGAACAGGAACACTGAAGCTTTCTTT

size: .
J: TRBJ1-1
D: .
length: 16
V: TRBV27
CDR3: CASSPFSLAVNTEAFF
DNA: TGTGCCAGCAGCCCATTCAGCCTCGCCGTGAACACTGAAGCTTTCTTT

size: .
J: TRBJ2-3
D: .
length: 16
V: TRBV5-1
CDR3: CASTKRTGAGTDTQYF
DNA: TGCGCCAGCACAAAAAGAACGGGAGCCGGTACAGATACGCAGTATTTT

size: .
J: TRBJ1-1
D: .
length: 13
V: TRBV7-7
CDR3: CASSETANTEAFF
DNA: TGTGCTAGCAGTGAGACAGCTAACACTGAAGCTTTCTTT

size: few
J: TRBJ2-2
D: .
length: 14
V: TRBV5-1
CDR3: CASSSAAGSGELFF
DNA: TGCGCCAGCAGTTCGGCAGCGGGTAGCGGGGAGCTGTTTTTT

size: .
J: TRBJ1-4
D: .
length: 13
V: TRBV2
CDR3: CASRRTINEKLFF
DNA: TGTGCCAGCAGACGAACGATTAATGAAAAACTGTTTTTT

size: few
J: TRBJ2-1
D: .
length: 12
V: TRBV7-6
CDR3: CASSLALNEQFF
DNA: TGTGCCAGCAGCTTAGCTCTCAATGAGCAGTTCTTC

size: .
J: TRBJ2-6
D: .
length: 16
V: TRBV4-1
CDR3: CASSHDALPGANVLTF
DNA: TGCGCCAGCAGCCACGATGCTTTGCCTGGGGCCAACGTCCTGACTTTC

size: .
J: TRBJ2-3
D: .
length: 14
V: TRBV4-2
CDR3: CASSQGGNTDTQYF
DNA: TGTGCCAGCAGCCAAGGAGGAAACACAGATACGCAGTATTTT

size: few
J: TRBJ1-5
D: .
length: 14
V: TRBV27
CDR3: CASSSRPGSQPQHF
DNA: TGTGCCAGCAGCTCGCGCCCGGGGAGTCAGCCCCAGCATTTT

size: .
J: TRBJ1-2
D: .
length: 13
V: TRBV25-1
CDR3: CASSEAGRDGYTF
DNA: TGTGCCAGCAGTGAGGCAGGGCGGGATGGCTACACCTTC

size: few
J: TRBJ2-7
D: TRBD1
length: 15
V: TRBV27
CDR3: CASSSRTGSPYEQYF
DNA: TGTGCCAGCAGTTCCCGGACAGGGAGCCCCTACGAGCAGTACTTC

size: .
J: TRBJ2-7
D: .
length: 14
V: TRBV7-9
CDR3: CASSLNRGSYEQYF
DNA: TGTGCCAGCAGCTTAAACCGAGGATCCTACGAGCAGTACTTC

size: few
J: TRBJ2-2
D: .
length: 14
V: TRBV7-3
CDR3: CASSYDLNTGELFF
DNA: TGTGCCAGCAGCTACGACTTGAACACCGGGGAGCTGTTTTTT

size: .
J: TRBJ2-5
D: .
length: 14
V: TRBV6-5
CDR3: CASSYSAGLRTQYF
DNA: TGTGCCAGCAGTTACTCGGCAGGTTTGAGGACCCAGTACTTC

size: .
J: TRBJ2-2
D: TRBD2
length: 15
V: TRBV29-1
CDR3: CSVRLAGISTGELFF
DNA: TGCAGCGTACGACTAGCGGGGATCTCTACCGGGGAGCTGTTTTTT

size: few
J: TRBJ1-4
D: .
length: 16
V: TRBV4-1
CDR3: CASSQVSQGLNEKLFF
DNA: TGCGCCAGCAGCCAAGTCTCCCAGGGGCTTAATGAAAAACTGTTTTTT

size: few
J: TRBJ2-5
D: TRBD2
length: 15
V: TRBV9
CDR3: CASSVAPRGEETQYF
DNA: TGTGCCAGCAGCGTAGCCCCGCGGGGGGAAGAGACCCAGTACTTC

size: few
J: TRBJ2-2
D: .
length: 12
V: TRBV2
CDR3: CASSGGDGELFF
DNA: TGTGCCAGCAGTGGCGGGGACGGGGAGCTGTTTTTT

size: .
J: TRBJ2-3
D: .
length: 13
V: TRBV7-2
CDR3: CASSLVGKDTQYF
DNA: TGTGCCAGCAGCTTAGTCGGGAAAGATACGCAGTATTTT

size: once
J: TRBJ2-5
D: .
length: 11
V: TRBV7-2
CDR3: CASSLTGTQYF
DNA: TGTGCCAGCAGCTTAACTGGGACCCAGTACTTC

size: few
J: TRBJ2-1
D: TRBD2
length: 16
V: TRBV4-1
CDR3: CASSLLGLAAYNEQFF
DNA: TGCGCCAGCAGCCTACTAGGACTAGCGGCTTACAATGAGCAGTTCTTC

size: .
J: TRBJ2-5
D: TRBD2
length: 15
V: TRBV7-2
CDR3: CASSPVAGVQETQYF
DNA: TGTGCCAGCAGCCCCGTGGCGGGGGTCCAAGAGACCCAGTACTTC

size: few
J: TRBJ2-7
D: .
length: 11
V: TRBV29-1
CDR3: CSVAGAYEQYF
DNA: TGCAGCGTTGCGGGGGCCTACGAGCAGTACTTC

size: .
J: TRBJ2-3
D: TRBD1
length: 14
V: TRBV7-2
CDR3: CASSRDRATDTQYF
DNA: TGTGCCAGCAGCAGGGACAGGGCAACAGATACGCAGTATTTT

size: few
J: TRBJ2-2
D: .
length: 12
V: TRBV29-1
CDR3: CSATKNTGELFF
DNA: TGCAGCGCCACGAAAAACACCGGGGAGCTGTTTTTT

size: .
J: TRBJ1-2
D: .
length: 12
V: TRBV5-6
CDR3: CASSLSGYGYTF
DNA: TGTGCCAGCAGCTTGTCAGGGTATGGCTACACCTTC